The 28 T cell receptor beta chains given below trace back to one sample, sequenced in a study of blood T cells in healthy people across ages. A J-beta primer mix and a sample-barcoded 5' primer were used in a second PCR of roughly 7 to 12 cycles. TCRdb reanalysed the 5' RACE reads using MiXCR and keeps one entry per CDR3 protein. This sample has over 950,000 distinct CDR3 sequences, with around two fifths found just once. The sample was blood. The receptor set was obtained from a man between 18 and 35 years old in good health.

There are a few counts of this clonotype. The rearrangement links TRBV6-2 or TRBV6-3 to TRBJ2-1; D unresolved. V was pared by 2 bases and J by 6 bases, with 17 bases between. The CDR3 contains 16 residues. In germline, CDR1 is MNHEY, CDR2 SVGEGT. The CDR3 loop is CASSYIKPSRLNEQFF. The DNA of the CDR3 is TGTGCCAGCAGTTACATTAAGCCAAGTCGGCTCAATGAGCAGTTCTTC.

The V and J genes are TRBV2 and TRBJ1-5; no clear D gene. CDR3 length: 17 amino acids. Trimming removed 3 bases at V and 3 bases at J, with 18 bases between. Germline loops: CDR1 SNHLY, CDR2 FYNNEI. The CDR3 region has the DNA TGTGCCAGCAGTGATCGGCGGGAGAGTACTGCCAATCAGCCCCAGCATTTT. This codes for CASSDRRESTANQPQHF.

The chain links TRBV2 to TRBJ2-7; 7 nucleotides line up with TRBD2. V shed 7 bases and J 1 base; nucleotides not matched to a gene: 13. This CDR3 has 16 residues. Germline V gene lookup returns CDR1 SNHLY and CDR2 FYNNEI. Here the CDR3 DNA reads TGTGCCAGCACCCTGGTAAGGCTAGCGGAGTCCTACGAGCAGTACTTC. Its protein product is CASTLVRLAESYEQYF.

Concerning this clonotype: A junction end diverges from the germline sequence, so it may reflect a read error. The chain couples TRBV20-1 to TRBJ1-1; the D gene is possibly TRBD1 (5 bases). The CDR3 is 14 amino acids. The germline CDR1 and CDR2 sequences are DFQATT and SNEGSKA (reference sequence). The chain's CDR3 is CRAESGGVGTEAFF. CDR3 nucleotides: TGCCGTGCAGAGAGTGGGGGAGTCGGCACTGAAGCTTTCTTT.

This clonotype came up a few times. This rearrangement joins TRBV4-2 to TRBJ1-2; a possible D gene is TRBD1 (6 bases). The ends were cut back, 0 bases at V and 4 bases at J, with 12 bases in the middle. Germline lookup yields CDR1 LGHNA and CDR2 YNFKEQ. This CDR3 is built from 15 residues. CDR3 nucleotide sequence: TGTGCCAGCAGCCAAGATGGAGGGGGGATCTATGGCTACACCTTC. Its translation: CASSQDGGGIYGYTF.

This clonotype was seen once. The V and J genes are TRBV27 and TRBJ2-1; 8 bases agree with TRBD2. The CDR3 loop spans 15 amino acids. The V gene end was trimmed by 3 bases and the J gene end by 13 bases; junction bases not matched to a gene: 14. Germline CDR1 and CDR2: MNHEY and SMNVEV (reference sequence). Written as DNA, the CDR3 is TGTGCCAGCAGTTTGACTAGCGAGGTCATAGAGACCCAGTTCTTC. Amino acid sequence: CASSLTSEVIETQFF.

The chain joins TRBV12-3 or TRBV12-4 to TRBJ1-1, with a weak D call TRBD1 (6 bases). The CDR3 extends over 15 amino acids. The V and J ends lost 6 bases and 1 base respectively, with 15 bases between them. CDR3 loop: CASRQEGGRNTEAFF. The CDR3 bases are TGTGCCAGCAGGCAAGAGGGGGGTAGGAACACTGAAGCTTTCTTT.

This clonotype was observed a few times. The chain combines TRBV7-2 with TRBJ2-1; D may match TRBD1 or TRBD2 (5 bases each). The CDR3 has 13 residues. Germline CDR1 and CDR2: SGHTA and FQGNSA. The V end was cut by 5 bases, the J end by 5 bases, with 10 bases between. The CDR3 DNA is TGTGCCAGCAGCACGGGACCGGACAATGAGCAGTTCTTC. Amino acid sequence: CASSTGPDNEQFF.

The chain recombines TRBV28 with TRBJ2-5; TRBD1 is a possible D gene (5 bases). Trimming took 7 bases from V and 4 from J, leaving 19 bases between them. Germline V lookup: CDR1 MDHEN, CDR2 SYDVKM. The length of the CDR3 is 15 residues. This CDR3 is CASILHRTQRETQYF. In DNA form, the CDR3 reads TGTGCCAGCATCCTTCACCGGACACAGCGAGAGACCCAGTACTTC.

This clonotype has a handful of counts. V and J are TRBV11-2 and TRBJ1-2; D perhaps matches TRBD1 (5 bases). Germline V CDR1 and CDR2: SGHAT, FQNNGV. Trimming took off 0 bases at V and 2 bases at J, with 13 bases between the two ends. The CDR3 is made up of 16 amino acids. The CDR3 sequence: CASSLDQGTRNYGYTF. The CDR3 DNA is TGTGCCAGCAGCTTAGATCAAGGGACGAGGAACTATGGCTACACCTTC. Full variable domain (missing parts from reference TRBV11-2 and TRBJ1-2): EAGVAQSPRYKIIEKRQSVAFWCNPISGHATLYWYQQILGQGPKLLIQFQNNGVVDDSQLPKDRFSAERLKGVDSTLKIQPAKLEDSAVYLCASSLDQGTRNYGYTFGSGTRLTVV.

This chain links TRBV29-1 with TRBJ2-5, with TRBD2 matching 7 bases. Germline-derived CDR1 and CDR2 are SQVTM and ANQGSEA. This CDR3 contains 14 residues. The ends lost 4 bases at V and 2 bases at J; junction bases unmatched: 7. In DNA form, the CDR3 reads TGCAGCGTTGCTGCGGGGGAATCACAAGAGACCCAGTACTTC. This translates into CSVAAGESQETQYF.

This clonotype showed up just a few times. This chain links TRBV5-1 with TRBJ2-5; no reliable D call. The J call may be faulty, since TRBJ2-7 better matches the DNA end. The CDR3 consists of 11 residues. In germline, CDR1 is SGHRS, CDR2 YFSETQ. CDR3: CASSSRVEQYF. In DNA form, the CDR3 reads TGCGCCAGCAGCTCCCGCGTCGAGCAGTACTTC.

The chain links TRBV4-3 to TRBJ1-1; D ambiguous. V was pared by 0 bases and J by 0 bases, with 11 bases between. The CDR3 consists of 16 residues. Germline CDR1 and CDR2: LGHNA and YSLEER. The CDR3 here is CASSQEGYSLNTEAFF. DNA of the CDR3: TGCGCCAGCAGCCAAGAAGGATACTCCCTGAACACTGAAGCTTTCTTT.

The chain uses TRBV20-1 and TRBJ2-3, with TRBD2 identical over 7 bases. The CDR3 length is 19 residues. Germline-derived CDR1 and CDR2 are DFQATT and SNEGSKA (reference sequence). The V and J ends lost 2 bases and 0 bases, in that order; junction bases with no gene match: 17. Here the CDR3 reads CSARKRLVAGELSTDTQYF. Written as DNA, the CDR3 is TGCAGTGCTAGAAAACGTCTTGTCGCGGGGGAGCTTAGCACAGATACGCAGTATTTT.

V usage is TRBV6-2 or TRBV6-3 and J usage is TRBJ2-4; TRBD1 matches at 7 bases. The CDR3 is 15 residues long. Germline CDR1 is MNHEY and CDR2 is SVGEGT. Unmatched junction bases numbered 7, after V lost 5 bases and J lost 3 bases. CDR3 in DNA: TGTGCCAGCAGTCGAACAGGGGCAGGCAAAAACATTCAGTACTTC. Protein product: CASSRTGAGKNIQYF.

V usage is TRBV5-6 and J usage is TRBJ2-3, with D maybe TRBD1 (6 bases). The germline gives CDR1 SGHDT, CDR2 YYEEEE. V lost 3 bases and J lost 4, with 12 bases in between. The CDR3 consists of 14 residues. In nucleotides, the CDR3 is TGTGCCAGCAGCTGGGACACCGAAGCAGATACGCAGTATTTT. Protein: CASSWDTEADTQYF.

This clonotype was recorded a few times. The rearrangement joins TRBV11-2 to TRBJ2-5; 10 nucleotides align to TRBD2. This CDR3 has 16 amino acids. Trimming at V came to 5 bases and at J to 7 bases, leaving 13 bases not matched to a gene. Germline V CDR1 and CDR2: SGHAT, FQNNGV. In DNA, the CDR3 is TGTGCCAGCAGCACCCATAGCGGGGGGCACCTTTGGACCCAGTACTTC. Residues: CASSTHSGGHLWTQYF.

About this clonotype itself: One end of the junction does not line up with germline, which may come from a read error. The genes are TRBV4-2 and TRBJ1-2; 9 nucleotides match TRBD1. Germline V lookup: CDR1 LGHNA, CDR2 YNFKEQ. CDR3 length: 15 amino acids. CDR3: CANSQASGTGSGHTF. Written as DNA, the CDR3 is TGTGCCAACAGCCAAGCTTCTGGGACAGGGAGCGGCCACACCTTC.

CDR3 sequence reads: CASSQGQRLNYGYTF. The CDR3 nucleotides read TGTGCCAGCAGCCAAGGACAGAGATTAAACTATGGCTACACCTTC. The chain recombines TRBV3-1 with TRBJ1-2; weak D call: TRBD1 (5 bases). Germline V gene sequence: CDR1 LGHDT, CDR2 YNNKEL (reference sequence). With 1 base removed from V and 2 bases from J, the gap between germline ends came to 11 bases. The CDR3 runs to 15 residues.

This clonotype has more than one count but fewer than ten. The chain joins TRBV12-3 or TRBV12-4 to TRBJ2-3, with D perhaps matching TRBD2 (5 bases). This CDR3 has 12 amino acids. Trimming shortened V by 10 bases and J by 5 bases, and 13 bases separated the two germline ends. The CDR3 region is CATTRDGDTQYF. CDR3 bases: TGTGCCACGACGAGGGATGGAGATACGCAGTATTTT.

This clonotype appeared a few times. The V and J genes are TRBV4-3 and TRBJ1-1, with D tentatively TRBD1 (6 bases). V was pared by 0 bases and J by 3 bases, with 14 bases between. The CDR3 loop spans 16 amino acids. In germline, CDR1 is LGHNA, CDR2 YSLEER. The CDR3 spells CASSQDWQGFDTEAFF. The DNA for the CDR3 is TGCGCCAGCAGCCAAGATTGGCAGGGGTTCGACACTGAAGCTTTCTTT.

The J gene is TRBJ2-7, the V gene TRBV27; D may be TRBD1 (6 bases). Trimming removed 3 bases from V and 7 bases from J, with 25 bases in between. CDR1 MNHEY and CDR2 SMNVEV come from the germline V gene (reference sequence). The CDR3 length is 17 residues. The CDR3: CASSLFPDRTSYNEQYF. The CDR3 bases are TGTGCCAGCAGTTTGTTCCCCGACAGGACATCCTACAATGAGCAGTACTTC.

The chain combines TRBV7-2 with TRBJ2-7; TRBD2 agrees at 12 bases. The V gene end was trimmed by 1 base and the J gene end by 4 bases; junction bases not matched to a gene: 2. The CDR3 has 15 amino acids. CDR1 is SGHTA and CDR2 is FQGNSA in the germline V gene. The CDR3 bases are TGTGCCAGCAGCTTAGTACTAGCGGGGGGATACGAGCAGTACTTC. Encoded protein: CASSLVLAGGYEQYF. The full variable domain, in which reference TRBV7-2 and TRBJ2-7 provide the parts outside the CDR3, is GAGVSQSPSNKVTEKGKDVELRCDPISGHTALYWYRQSLGQGLEFLIYFQGNSAPDKSGLPSDRFSAERTGGSVSTLTIQRTQQEDSAVYLCASSLVLAGGYEQYFGPGTRLTVT.

This clonotype occurred once. The chain couples TRBV10-3 to TRBJ2-7, with D perhaps matching TRBD1 or TRBD2 (6 bases each). Germline CDR1 and CDR2: ENHRY and SYGVKD. Deletions cut 7 bases from V and 2 bases from J, with 15 bases between. This CDR3 has 14 residues. The CDR3 sequence: CAIKGGLLAYEQYF. The CDR3 nucleotides read TGTGCCATCAAAGGGGGGTTGCTCGCCTACGAGCAGTACTTC.

V gene TRBV5-1 combines with J gene TRBJ2-7, with D unresolved. CDR1 SGHRS and CDR2 YFSETQ come from the germline V gene. Deletions cut 3 bases from V and 3 bases from J, with 10 bases between. This CDR3 is built from 13 residues. The CDR3 sequence: CASSSEPSYEQYF. The CDR3 coding sequence is TGCGCCAGCAGCTCGGAACCCAGCTACGAGCAGTACTTC.

The J gene is TRBJ2-7, the V gene TRBV27; D is unclear. This CDR3 comprises 15 residues. Germline CDR1 is MNHEY and CDR2 is SMNVEV (reference sequence). V was clipped by 3 bases and J by 3 bases, with 15 bases between them. CDR3 sequence (DNA): TGTGCCAGCAGTTTTTTCTCAGGAGACCGCTACGAGCAGTACTTC. As protein: CASSFFSGDRYEQYF.

This clonotype occurred a few times. This chain links TRBV18 with TRBJ2-3; TRBD2 aligns across 7 bases. The V gene end was trimmed by 3 bases and the J gene end by 5 bases; junction bases not matched to a gene: 11. This CDR3 comprises 16 residues. CDR1 is KGHSH, CDR2 LQKENI, per germline. The CDR3: CASSPNEASGKDTQYF. The CDR3, as DNA: TGTGCCAGCTCACCTAATGAGGCTAGCGGAAAAGATACGCAGTATTTT.

The gene calls are TRBV20-1 and TRBJ2-1; TRBD1 or TRBD2 may be the D gene (5 bases each). The CDR3 spans 16 residues. The germline V gene has CDR1 DFQATT and CDR2 SNEGSKA (reference sequence). V lost 3 bases and J 10 bases, leaving 25 bases between the germline ends. CDR3 sequence (DNA): TGCAGTGCTAGCGCCCTGAGGGGCTCGAGGGCCAGAGAGCAGTTCTTC. Residues: CSASALRGSRAREQFF.